This passage covers 23 T cell receptor beta chains from one sample sequenced in a study of cytotoxic CD8 clonotypes in ibrutinib-treated CLL. Using immunoSEQ multiplex PCR, the repertoire was profiled, and TCRdb retains in-frame clones only, with some absent. The sample has hundreds of thousands of clones; less than 75% are singletons. Specimen: PBMCs, collected after 24 months of ibrutinib treatment. All receptors derive from a human donor with chronic lymphocytic leukemia.

The CDR3 DNA sequence: TGTGCCAGCAGCTTGTTAGGGAGAAGTTACAATGAGCAGTTCTTC. Translating it yields CASSLLGRSYNEQFF. The genes are TRBV5-8 and TRBJ2-1; perhaps TRBD2 as D (5 bases). The CDR3 is 15 amino acids. Between the trimmed V and J ends, which lost 1 base and 4 bases, there was a span of 12 bases. Germline lookup yields CDR1 SGHTS and CDR2 YDEGEE.

This sequence joins TRBV25-1 and TRBJ2-7; D may be TRBD2 (5 bases). The germline V gene has CDR1 MGHDK and CDR2 SYGVNS. The V end lost 9 bases, the J end lost 7 bases, and 19 bases lay between the germline ends. CDR3 length: 13 residues. CDR3 DNA sequence: TGTGCCAGTAACGCCGGGGTGGCCGGAGAGCAGTACTTC. It codes for CASNAGVAGEQYF.

The chain employs TRBV30 and TRBJ1-5; 7 nucleotides align to TRBD1. The CDR3 spans 17 residues. The ends lost 2 bases at V and 0 bases at J; junction bases unmatched: 10. Germline values: CDR1 GTSNPN, CDR2 SVGIG (reference sequence). CDR3 DNA sequence: TGTGCCTGGAGTACTGGCAGGGGGGACTATAGCAATCAGCCCCAGCATTTT. Residues: CAWSTGRGDYSNQPQHF. The full variable domain, with the rest looked up from reference TRBV30 and TRBJ1-5, is SQTIHQWPATLVQPVGSPLSLECTVEGTSNPNLYWYRQAAGRGLQLLFYSVGIGQISSEVPQNLSASRPQDRQFILSSKKLLLSDSGFYLCAWSTGRGDYSNQPQHFGDGTRLSIL.

The V and J genes are TRBV25-1 and TRBJ1-1; D gene ambiguous. Trimming pared 7 bases from V and 7 bases from J, leaving 13 bases between. Germline loops: CDR1 MGHDK, CDR2 SYGVNS. The CDR3 contains 12 residues. In DNA form, the CDR3 reads TGTGCCAGCACCACCGGGGAGGTTGAAGCTTTCTTT. Its protein product is CASTTGEVEAFF.

V and J are TRBV9 and TRBJ2-1; D remains ambiguous. The CDR3 runs to 14 residues. Germline V CDR1 and CDR2: SGDLS, YYNGEE. V was cut by 0 bases and J by 8 bases, with 12 bases left in between. Here the CDR3 reads CASSVAGVTDEQFF. DNA of the CDR3: TGTGCCAGCAGCGTAGCGGGCGTAACGGATGAGCAGTTCTTC.

The chain joins TRBV29-1 to TRBJ2-7; TRBD1 matches 10 bases. V shed 1 base and J 5 bases; nucleotides not matched to a gene: 5. This CDR3 is 14 amino acids long. The germline gives CDR1 SQVTM, CDR2 ANQGSEA. CDR3 region: CSVEGDRGLNEQYF. The CDR3, as DNA: TGCAGCGTTGAAGGAGACAGGGGGCTGAACGAGCAGTACTTC.

This clone occurred once. This chain uses TRBV30 with TRBJ2-1, with D maybe TRBD2 (6 bases). The V and J ends lost 0 bases and 8 bases respectively, with 14 bases between them. Germline CDR1 is GTSNPN and CDR2 is SVGIG (reference sequence). CDR3 size: 14 residues. The CDR3 sequence: CAWSVGSGSHEQFF. The CDR3 DNA reads TGTGCCTGGAGTGTCGGGAGCGGTTCTCATGAGCAGTTCTTC.

The chain links TRBV7-2 to TRBJ2-7; 9 positions match TRBD1. Germline CDR1 SGHTA, CDR2 FQGNSA. V lost 5 bases to trimming and J lost 4 bases; unmatched junction nucleotides: 6. This CDR3 contains 14 residues. The CDR3, as DNA: TGTGCCAGCAGCCAACAGGGGGCGCCATACGAGCAGTACTTC. Protein sequence: CASSQQGAPYEQYF.

The gene calls are TRBV9 and TRBJ2-1; no clear D. Trimming took off 0 bases at V and 2 bases at J, with 18 bases between the two ends. Germline V gene sequence: CDR1 SGDLS, CDR2 YYNGEE. CDR3 length: 18 amino acids. CDR3 bases: TGTGCCAGCAGCGTAGCCACCAGCGCACAGCCCACCTACAATGAGCAGTTCTTC. This translates into CASSVATSAQPTYNEQFF.

CDR3 coding DNA: TGTGCCAGCAGTTTTGGACAGGTCTACGAGCAGTACTTC. Its protein is CASSFGQVYEQYF. This rearrangement joins TRBV28 to TRBJ2-7; TRBD1 matches at 7 bases. The V segment lost 3 bases and the J segment 3 bases; nucleotides outside the gene matches: 2. Germline CDR1 MDHEN, CDR2 SYDVKM. The CDR3 length is 13 residues.

The chain uses TRBV4-2 and TRBJ2-3; D gene uncertain. V was clipped by 0 bases and J by 4 bases, with 8 bases between them. Germline V gene data show CDR1 as LGHNA and CDR2 as YNFKEQ. This CDR3 is built from 14 residues. The CDR3 bases are TGTGCCAGCAGCCAAGATCCAGCCGCAGATACGCAGTATTTT. This codes for CASSQDPAADTQYF.

The CDR3 reads CASSPDRGTSYEQYF. The CDR3 region has the DNA TGTGCCAGCAGTCCCGACAGGGGCACGTCCTACGAGCAGTACTTC. J is TRBJ2-7 and V is TRBV13, with 8 bases identical to TRBD1. The CDR3 is made up of 15 amino acids. Germline loops: CDR1 PRHDT, CDR2 FYEKMQ (reference sequence). Trimming took 6 bases from V and 1 from J; bases not matched to a gene: 8. Supplemented by reference TRBV13 and TRBJ2-7, the full variable domain reads AAGVIQSPRHLIKEKRETATLKCYPIPRHDTVYWYQQGPGQDPQFLISFYEKMQSDKGSIPDRFSAQQFSDYHSELNMSSLELGDSALYFCASSPDRGTSYEQYFGPGTRLTVT.

The chain has TRBV9 and TRBJ2-1; 9 bases agree with TRBD2. The CDR3 covers 16 residues. The germline V gene has CDR1 SGDLS and CDR2 YYNGEE. The V gene end was trimmed by 3 bases and the J gene end by 5 bases; junction bases not matched to a gene: 9. As DNA, the CDR3 is TGTGCCAGCAGCGGTCGTAGCGGGAGAGGGGACAATGAGCAGTTCTTC. It codes for CASSGRSGRGDNEQFF. The variable domain in full, completed from reference TRBV9 and TRBJ2-1, reads DSGVTQTPKHLITATGQRVTLRCSPRSGDLSVYWYQQSLDQGLQFLIQYYNGEERAKGNILERFSAQQFPDLHSELNLSSLELGDSALYFCASSGRSGRGDNEQFFGPGTRLTVL.

The rearrangement links TRBV9 to TRBJ2-1, with 14 bases lining up with TRBD2. V shed 2 bases, J shed 7 bases, and the junction held 2 bases outside the gene matches. Per the germline V gene, CDR1 is SGDLS and CDR2 is YYNGEE. The CDR3 spans 15 residues. The CDR3 loop is CASSVRLAGGNEQFF. In DNA, the CDR3 is TGTGCCAGCAGCGTCAGACTAGCGGGAGGGAATGAGCAGTTCTTC.

In its sample, this clone was seen a few times. The V call is TRBV11-2, the J call TRBJ2-7; D remains unclear. Germline V lookup: CDR1 SGHAT, CDR2 FQNNGV. V lost 5 bases and J lost 4, with 6 bases in between. The CDR3 is made up of 11 amino acids. The CDR3 DNA sequence: TGTGCCAGCAGCCGAAGGTACGAGCAGTACTTC. Encoded protein: CASSRRYEQYF. The whole variable domain, remainder taken from reference TRBV11-2 and TRBJ2-7, is EAGVAQSPRYKIIEKRQSVAFWCNPISGHATLYWYQQILGQGPKLLIQFQNNGVVDDSQLPKDRFSAERLKGVDSTLKIQPAKLEDSAVYLCASSRRYEQYFGPGTRLTVT.

This sequence joins TRBV9 and TRBJ2-3, with D maybe TRBD2 (6 bases). V was cut by 5 bases and J by 6 bases, with 16 bases left in between. CDR1 and CDR2 from the germline V gene are SGDLS and YYNGEE. There are 14 residues in the CDR3. CDR3 in DNA: TGTGCCAGCAGGGAGGATATGGGGGGTGATACGCAGTATTTT. Protein sequence: CASREDMGGDTQYF.

There are a few counts of this clone. One end of the junction is discordant with germline, which a read error may explain. The V and J genes are TRBV7-7 and TRBJ2-7; 13 bases agree with TRBD2. Germline CDR1 reads SSHAT; CDR2 reads FNYEAQ (reference sequence). This CDR3 comprises 13 residues. This chain's CDR3 is CASSLAIGTSGEF. The CDR3 DNA is TGTGCTAGCAGCTTAGCTATTGGGACTAGCGGGGAGTTC. Supplemented by reference TRBV7-7 and TRBJ2-7, the full variable domain reads GAGVSQSPRYKVTKRGQDVTLRCDPISSHATLYWYQQALGQGPEFLTYFNYEAQPDKSGLPSDRFSAERPEGSISTLTIQRTEQRDSAMYRCASSLAIGTSGEFGPGTRLTVT.

The sample holds a few counts of this clone. The CDR3 loop reads CSVQGRDPYEQYF. The CDR3, as DNA: TGCAGCGTTCAGGGAAGGGATCCGTACGAGCAGTACTTC. The chain combines TRBV29-1 with TRBJ2-7, with D tentatively TRBD1 (5 bases). Trimming took off 5 bases at V and 4 bases at J, with 15 bases between the two ends. Germline V gives CDR1 SQVTM, CDR2 ANQGSEA. This CDR3 is built from 13 residues.

V usage is TRBV28 and J usage is TRBJ1-1; D gene ambiguous. V dropped 5 bases and J dropped 11 bases, with 15 bases sitting between them. The CDR3 runs to 12 residues. Germline assignment: CDR1 MDHEN and CDR2 SYDVKM. CDR3 DNA: TGTGCCAGCAGTCCCGCGAGGACCGGCGCTTTCTTT. The encoded protein is CASSPARTGAFF.

This chain joins TRBV27 and TRBJ2-3; no clear D. Germline CDR1 and CDR2: MNHEY and SMNVEV (reference sequence). The CDR3 runs to 15 residues. Trimming shortened V by 7 bases and J by 0 bases, and 14 bases separated the two germline ends. DNA for the CDR3: TGTGCCAGCAAGCCCGGATTCACTAGCACAGATACGCAGTATTTT. Translated: CASKPGFTSTDTQYF.

This clone was counted only a few times. The sample contains more than one DNA sequence encoding this CDR3. This chain links TRBV6-6 with TRBJ2-7; D is unclear. Germline V gene lookup returns CDR1 MNHNY and CDR2 SVGAGI (reference sequence). This CDR3 is 14 amino acids long. V lost 0 bases, J lost 3 bases, and 9 bases lay in between. CDR3 nucleotides: TGTGCCAGCAGTTACTCGGCAGGCTTCTACGAGCAGTACTTC. Translating gives CASSYSAGFYEQYF.

The V and J genes are TRBV4-2 and TRBJ1-5, with a possible D match to TRBD1 (6 bases). From germline, CDR1 is LGHNA and CDR2 YNFKEQ. V dropped 0 bases and J dropped 14 bases, with 11 bases sitting between them. The CDR3 length is 12 residues. The CDR3 region is CASSQESGDKHF. CDR3 DNA: TGTGCCAGCAGCCAAGAGAGTGGGGACAAGCATTTT.

The CDR3 region is CASFPMGQKNTGELFF. CDR3 DNA: TGTGCCAGCTTTCCAATGGGACAGAAGAACACCGGGGAGCTGTTTTTT. The rearrangement joins TRBV19 to TRBJ2-2; 7 positions agree with TRBD1. Germline CDR1 and CDR2: LNHDA and SQIVND (reference sequence). This CDR3 contains 16 residues. With 9 bases clipped from V and 1 base from J, the junction kept 11 bases outside the gene matches.